The sequence of this T cell receptor beta chain was determined in a study of neurological immune-mediated disorders. Study-level points and caveats: Whereas HTLV-1-associated myelopathy showed the most TCR clonal expansion, multiple sclerosis showed the least, with levels below those of healthy controls. Across subjects, expanded clones had no CDR3 amino acid sequences in common, pointing to private repertoires in all groups.

5'RACE generated cDNA with 10-nucleotide random UMIs. Over 190 million TCR-beta sequences (from 15-18 subjects) were yielded by each sequencing run. TCRdb called the 5' RACE reads again in MiXCR, with one record for every CDR3 protein. The sample has around 76,000 distinct CDR3 sequences, 10% to 13% seen once; the top ten hold around a tenth. This clonotype has a count of ten or more. Its antigen is unidentified. The time point: longitudinal time-point 1 (baseline). The clonotype was recovered from a man aged 25 to 40 in good health. Sequencing was performed on PBMCs.

CDR3 DNA: TGTGCCAGCAGTGAATCCCCAGTTTATGGCTACACCTTC. Amino acid sequence: CASSESPVYGYTF. The J gene is TRBJ1-2, the V gene TRBV25-1; no clear D gene. Trimming left V 1 base short and J 5 bases short, with 8 bases between. Germline V gives CDR1 MGHDK, CDR2 SYGVNS. This CDR3 has 13 residues.